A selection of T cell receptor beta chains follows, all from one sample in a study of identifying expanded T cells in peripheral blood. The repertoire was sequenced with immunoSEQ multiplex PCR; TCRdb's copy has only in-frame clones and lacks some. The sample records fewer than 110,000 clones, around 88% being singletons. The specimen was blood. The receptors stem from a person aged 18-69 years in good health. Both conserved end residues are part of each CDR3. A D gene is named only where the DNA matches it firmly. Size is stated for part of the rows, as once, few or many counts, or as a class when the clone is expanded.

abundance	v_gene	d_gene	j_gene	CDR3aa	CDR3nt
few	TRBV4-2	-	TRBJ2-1	CASTSGSEQFF	TGTGCCAGCACCTCAGGGAGCGAGCAGTTCTTC
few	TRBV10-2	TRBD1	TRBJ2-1	CASREGTGYSYNEQFF	TGCGCCAGCAGAGAAGGGACAGGTTACTCCTACAATGAGCAGTTCTTC
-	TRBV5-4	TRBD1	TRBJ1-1	CASSLRVLTGGAGDTEAFF	TGTGCCAGCAGCTTGAGGGTCCTGACAGGGGGCGCCGGGGACACTGAAGCTTTCTTT
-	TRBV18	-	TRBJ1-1	CASSPRGRNTEAFF	TGTGCCAGCTCACCAAGGGGCAGGAACACTGAAGCTTTCTTT
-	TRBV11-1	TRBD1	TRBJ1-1	CASSLLTTGFTEAFF	TGTGCCAGCAGCCTACTCACGACAGGGTTCACTGAAGCTTTCTTT
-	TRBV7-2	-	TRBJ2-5	CASSFPSQETQYF	TGTGCCAGCAGCTTCCCTAGCCAAGAGACCCAGTACTTC
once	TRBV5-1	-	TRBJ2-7	CASSLAGEHYDEQYF	TGCGCCAGCAGCTTGGCGGGGGAGCACTACGACGAGCAGTACTTC
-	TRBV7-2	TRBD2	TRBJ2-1	CASSLKPGLVTSSYNEQFF	TGTGCCAGCAGCTTGAAGCCGGGACTAGTGACGAGCTCCTACAATGAGCAGTTCTTC
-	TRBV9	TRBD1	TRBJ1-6	CASSRDRGNSPLHF	TGTGCCAGCAGCCGGGACAGGGGGAATTCACCCCTCCACTTT
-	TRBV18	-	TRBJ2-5	CASLLQIQETQYF	TGTGCCAGCTTACTGCAGATCCAAGAGACCCAGTACTTC
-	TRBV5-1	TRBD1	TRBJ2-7	CASSSGTGGNEQYF	TGCGCCAGCAGTTCCGGGACAGGGGGCAACGAGCAGTACTTC
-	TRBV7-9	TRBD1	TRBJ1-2	CASSFPGTGTGYTF	TGTGCCAGCAGCTTCCCCGGGACAGGGACTGGCTACACCTTC
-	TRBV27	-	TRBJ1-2	CASSLRVGSRYKDYGYTF	TGTGCCAGCAGTTTAAGGGTAGGCAGTCGGTATAAGGACTATGGCTACACCTTC
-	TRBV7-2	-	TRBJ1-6	CASSPRVNSPLHF	TGTGCCAGCAGCCCGAGAGTGAATTCACCCCTCCACTTT
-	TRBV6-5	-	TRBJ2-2	CASSPSEANTGELFF	TGTGCCAGCAGTCCTTCTGAGGCGAACACCGGGGAGCTGTTTTTT
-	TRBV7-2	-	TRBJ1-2	CASSLGQGTYYGYTF	TGTGCCAGCAGCTTGGGCCAGGGGACGTATTATGGCTACACCTTC
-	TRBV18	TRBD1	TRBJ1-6	CASSSRTGNSPLHF	TGTGCCAGCTCATCTAGGACAGGAAATTCACCCCTCCACTTT
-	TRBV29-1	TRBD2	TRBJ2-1	CSARRWASGGALDNEQFF	TGCAGCGCCCGAAGATGGGCTAGCGGGGGGGCCTTAGACAATGAGCAGTTCTTC
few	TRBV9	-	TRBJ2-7	CASSAEQRGEYF	TGTGCCAGCAGCGCCGAGCAGAGGGGGGAGTACTTC
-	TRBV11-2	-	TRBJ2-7	CASSWRVKGSYEQYF	TGTGCCAGCAGCTGGCGGGTAAAGGGCTCCTACGAGCAGTACTTC
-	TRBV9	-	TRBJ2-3	CASSVDITDTQYF	TGTGCCAGCAGCGTAGATATCACAGATACGCAGTATTTT
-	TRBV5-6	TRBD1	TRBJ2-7	CASSPTGTASYEQYF	TGTGCCAGCAGCCCTACTGGGACAGCTTCCTACGAGCAGTACTTC
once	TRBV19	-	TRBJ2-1	CASSSPGTPLGNEQFF	TGTGCCAGTAGTTCCCCCGGGACACCCCTGGGGAATGAGCAGTTCTTC
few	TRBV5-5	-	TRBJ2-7	CASSLTGLEQYF	TGTGCCAGCAGCTTGACAGGGTTAGAGCAGTACTTC
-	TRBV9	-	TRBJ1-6	CASSEVGRTHNSPLHF	TGTGCCAGCAGCGAGGTCGGGCGGACCCATAATTCACCCCTCCACTTT
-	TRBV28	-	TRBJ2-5	CASSPGMASVSSQETQYF	TGTGCCAGCAGTCCCGGGATGGCCTCCGTGAGTTCCCAAGAGACCCAGTACTTC
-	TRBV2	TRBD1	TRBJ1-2	CASGRDRGTSGYGYTF	TGTGCCAGCGGCCGGGACAGGGGAACTTCTGGCTATGGCTACACCTTC
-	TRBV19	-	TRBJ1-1	CASRGIGEATEAFF	TGTGCCAGTAGGGGAATAGGGGAGGCAACTGAAGCTTTCTTT
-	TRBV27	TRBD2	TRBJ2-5	CASSFGGGPQETQYF	TGTGCCAGCAGTTTCGGCGGGGGGCCTCAAGAGACCCAGTACTTC
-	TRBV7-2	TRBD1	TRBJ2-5	CASSPWTGAETQYF	TGTGCCAGCAGCCCCTGGACAGGGGCAGAGACCCAGTACTTC
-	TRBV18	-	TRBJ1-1	CASSPRLEGEAFF	TGTGCCAGCTCACCCCGGTTGGAGGGCGAAGCTTTCTTT
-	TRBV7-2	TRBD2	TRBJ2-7	CASSPRGGIGEQYF	TGTGCCAGCAGCCCCCGGGGGGGGATAGGGGAGCAGTACTTC
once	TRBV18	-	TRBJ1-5	CASSLVDDNQPQHF	TGTGCCAGCTCACTGGTGGACGACAATCAGCCCCAGCATTTT
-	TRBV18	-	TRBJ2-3	CASSPRQQGRTDTQYF	TGTGCCAGCTCACCTAGGCAGCAGGGGCGCACAGATACGCAGTATTTT
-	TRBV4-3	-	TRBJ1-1	CASSLGTVNTEAFF	TGCGCCAGCAGCCTCGGGACGGTGAACACTGAAGCTTTCTTT
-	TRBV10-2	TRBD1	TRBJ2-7	CASSDAPGGPYEQYF	TGCGCCAGCAGCGACGCGCCAGGGGGCCCCTACGAGCAGTACTTC
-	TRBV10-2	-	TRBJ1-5	CASSESSNQPQHF	TGCGCCAGCAGTGAGTCTAGCAATCAGCCCCAGCATTTT
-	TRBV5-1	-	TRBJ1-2	CASSFQDGTYDGYTF	TGCGCCAGCAGCTTCCAGGACGGGACGTACGATGGCTACACCTTC
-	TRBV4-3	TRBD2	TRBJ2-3	CASSQGVTSRHTDTQYF	TGCGCCAGCAGCCAAGGAGTGACTAGCCGCCACACAGATACGCAGTATTTT
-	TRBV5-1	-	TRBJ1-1	CASSWGTGGTEAFF	TGCGCCAGCAGCTGGGGGACGGGAGGCACTGAAGCTTTCTTT
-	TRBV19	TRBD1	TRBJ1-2	CASIRFGQGGPDGYTF	TGTGCCAGTATCCGCTTTGGACAGGGGGGTCCAGATGGCTACACCTTC
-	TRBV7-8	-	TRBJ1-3	CASSPKRGGLGPGNTIYF	TGTGCCAGCAGCCCTAAAAGGGGGGGGCTAGGTCCAGGAAACACCATATATTTT
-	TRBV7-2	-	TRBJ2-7	CASSLSRGFGYEQYF	TGTGCCAGCAGCTTGAGCAGGGGATTCGGCTACGAGCAGTACTTC
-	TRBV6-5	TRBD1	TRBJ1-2	CASSFGTVGLYGYTF	TGTGCCAGCAGTTTCGGGACAGTCGGACTCTATGGCTACACCTTC
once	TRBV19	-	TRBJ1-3	CASSIEGGQPPGNTIYF	TGTGCCAGTAGTATAGAAGGAGGGCAGCCGCCTGGAAACACCATATATTTT
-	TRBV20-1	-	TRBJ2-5	CSASAQETQYF	TGCAGTGCTAGTGCACAAGAGACCCAGTACTTC
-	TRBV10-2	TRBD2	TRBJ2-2	CASSSGLAITGELFF	TGCGCCAGCTCAAGTGGACTAGCGATCACCGGGGAGCTGTTTTTT
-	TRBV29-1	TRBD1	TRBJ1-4	CSVTGATNEKLFF	TGCAGCGTAACAGGGGCAACTAATGAAAAACTGTTTTTT
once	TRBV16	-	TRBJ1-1	CASSQSWSQSTEAFF	TGTGCCAGCAGCCAATCCTGGAGTCAGAGCACTGAAGCTTTCTTT